This passage covers 22 T cell receptor beta chains from one sample sequenced in a study of cytomegalovirus exposure and HLA in healthy donors. Primers: 60 Vbeta forward and 13 Jbeta reverse. The table came from immunoSEQ multiplex PCR; TCRdb's copy has only in-frame clones and leaves some out. The sample has about 190,000 clones, 60% to 85% seen once; the top ten hold 1.6%. The sample consisted of PBMCs. These receptor sequences come from a woman between 18 and 30 years old in good health and CMV-seronegative.

The J gene is TRBJ2-3, the V gene TRBV25-1; 10 bases line up with TRBD1. Germline assignment: CDR1 MGHDK and CDR2 SYGVNS. J gave up 4 bases and V 5 bases, and 6 bases lay outside the gene matches. The CDR3 extends over 15 amino acids. The CDR3 loop is CASSQTGGVADTQYF. The CDR3, as DNA: TGTGCCAGCAGTCAGACAGGGGGCGTAGCAGATACGCAGTATTTT. Full variable domain (rest looked up from reference TRBV25-1 and TRBJ2-3): EADIYQTPRYLVIGTGKKITLECSQTMGHDKMYWYQQDPGMELHLIHYSYGVNSTEKGDLSSESTVSRIRTEHFPLTLESARPSHTSQYLCASSQTGGVADTQYFGPGTRLTVL.

The chain recombines TRBV5-8 with TRBJ1-5; no clear D. Germline CDR1 and CDR2: SGHTS and YDEGEE. This CDR3 has 13 amino acids. Deletions cut 3 bases from V and 4 bases from J, with 8 bases between. The CDR3 DNA reads as TGTGCCAGCAGCTCACCGGGGAATCAGCCCCAGCATTTT. It codes for CASSSPGNQPQHF.

This clone turned up a few times. The J gene is TRBJ2-1, the V gene TRBV7-2; unclear D gene. Germline V lookup: CDR1 SGHTA, CDR2 FQGNSA. The CDR3 extends over 14 amino acids. Trimming shortened V by 4 bases and J by 6 bases, and 13 bases separated the two germline ends. CDR3 region: CASSSHLPGNEQFF. DNA for the CDR3: TGTGCCAGCAGCTCACACCTCCCAGGCAATGAGCAGTTCTTC.

The V and J genes are TRBV6-5 and TRBJ1-1, with D possibly TRBD1 on 5 matching bases. CDR1 is MNHEY and CDR2 is SVGAGI in the germline V gene. The CDR3 totals 14 residues. Between the trimmed V and J ends, which lost 7 bases and 4 bases, there was a span of 16 bases. The CDR3 DNA sequence: TGTGCCAGCATGTTAACCCCAGGGTCCACTGAAGCTTTCTTT. It codes for CASMLTPGSTEAFF.

The chain links TRBV27 to TRBJ2-7, with TRBD1 as a possible D gene (7 bases). This CDR3 is 14 amino acids long. Trimming stripped 2 bases from V and 4 bases from J, with 12 bases between. Germline CDR1 MNHEY, CDR2 SMNVEV (reference sequence). CDR3 sequence: CASSLKQGGYEQYF. In DNA, the CDR3 is TGTGCCAGCAGTTTAAAGCAGGGGGGTTACGAGCAGTACTTC.

This clone has a single count. The genes are TRBV18 and TRBJ1-1, with 8 bases lining up with TRBD1. Losses at the gene ends were 6 bases for V and 6 bases for J; bases not matched to a gene: 12. The CDR3 is made up of 15 amino acids. Per germline, CDR1 KGHSH and CDR2 LQKENI. The CDR3 spells CASSIRGRDIAEAFF. CDR3 coding DNA: TGTGCCAGCTCTATCAGGGGGCGGGATATCGCTGAAGCTTTCTTT.

The J gene is TRBJ2-2, the V gene TRBV5-8; 9 nucleotides line up with TRBD2. Germline trimming cut 4 bases from V and 1 base from J; bases unmatched to any gene: 5. Germline loops: CDR1 SGHTS, CDR2 YDEGEE. CDR3 length equals 16 residues. CDR3 residues: CASSLGLALNTGELFF. CDR3 coding DNA: TGTGCCAGCAGCCTTGGACTAGCGTTGAACACCGGGGAGCTGTTTTTT.

CDR3 sequence (DNA): TGTGCCAGCAGCTTGCGTCAGCCCCAGCATTTT. It translates to CASSLRQPQHF. J is TRBJ1-5 and V is TRBV5-8; D is unresolved. There are 11 residues in the CDR3. Trimming removed 1 base from V and 6 bases from J, with 2 bases in between. Germline V gene data show CDR1 as SGHTS and CDR2 as YDEGEE.

The V and J genes are TRBV5-4 and TRBJ1-1; 7 positions match TRBD1. From germline, CDR1 is SGHNT and CDR2 YYREEE (reference sequence). With V trimmed by 1 base and J by 0 bases, 3 bases remained unmatched. The CDR3 totals 15 residues. The CDR3 here is CASSLSGQLNTEAFF. CDR3 DNA sequence: TGTGCCAGCAGCTTGTCGGGACAGTTGAACACTGAAGCTTTCTTT.

The CDR3 DNA follows: TGCGCCAGCAGCTTGCTGGCGGGGCCTCAAGAGACCCAGTACTTC. This encodes CASSLLAGPQETQYF. The chain couples TRBV5-1 to TRBJ2-5, with a possible D match to TRBD2 (6 bases). Germline V gives CDR1 SGHRS, CDR2 YFSETQ. With 1 base removed from V and 2 bases from J, the gap between germline ends came to 12 bases. The CDR3 runs 15 residues. Looking up the rest from reference TRBV5-1 and TRBJ2-5 gives the full variable domain: KAGVTQTPRYLIKTRGQQVTLSCSPISGHRSVSWYQQTPGQGLQFLFEYFSETQRNKGNFPGRFSGRQFSNSRSEMNVSTLELGDSALYLCASSLLAGPQETQYFGPGTRLLVL.

This CDR3 is CATSGFTYEQYF. In DNA, the CDR3 is TGTGCCACCTCAGGCTTTACCTACGAGCAGTACTTC. The chain recombines TRBV2 with TRBJ2-7; no definite D call. Trimming took off 10 bases at V and 2 bases at J, with 12 bases between the two ends. CDR3 length: 12 amino acids. Germline loops: CDR1 SNHLY, CDR2 FYNNEI.

In its sample, this clone was seen a few times. The gene calls are TRBV11-2 and TRBJ1-5; 9 nucleotides align to TRBD1. The CDR3 length is 14 residues. The V gene's germline CDR1 is SGHAT and CDR2 FQNNGV. The V and J ends lost 5 bases and 6 bases, in that order; junction bases with no gene match: 5. The DNA for the CDR3 is TGTGCCAGCAGCCCGGGACAGGGAAGTCAGCCCCAGCATTTT. This gives the protein CASSPGQGSQPQHF.

The V gene is TRBV5-4, the J gene TRBJ2-5; 8 nucleotides agree with TRBD1. CDR1 SGHNT and CDR2 YYREEE come from the germline V gene (reference sequence). J gave up 5 bases and V 2 bases, and 8 bases lay outside the gene matches. CDR3 size: 15 residues. Here the CDR3 DNA reads TGTGCCAGCAGCTTCACCAGGGGGCGAGGTGAGACCCAGTACTTC. Translated, it gives CASSFTRGRGETQYF.

This rearrangement joins TRBV7-9 to TRBJ2-2, with D possibly TRBD1 on 5 matching bases. Germline values: CDR1 SEHNR, CDR2 FQNEAQ (reference sequence). Trimming took 5 bases from V and 4 from J, leaving 20 bases between them. This CDR3 spans 17 amino acids. CDR3 residues: CASSPEGQGRSTGELFF. CDR3 DNA sequence: TGTGCCAGCAGCCCAGAAGGCCAGGGAAGGAGCACCGGGGAGCTGTTTTTT. The variable domain in full, completed from reference TRBV7-9 and TRBJ2-2, reads DTGVSQNPRHKITKRGQNVTFRCDPISEHNRLYWYRQTLGQGPEFLTYFQNEAQLEKSRLLSDRFSAERPKGSFSTLEIQRTEQGDSAMYLCASSPEGQGRSTGELFFGEGSRLTVL.

The chain combines TRBV6-1 with TRBJ2-5; tentative D call: TRBD2 (7 bases). Per the germline V gene, CDR1 is MNHNS and CDR2 is SASEGT. CDR3 length: 14 residues. The V gene lost 5 bases and the J gene lost 9 bases, with 19 bases spanning the gap. CDR3 in amino acids: CASSLNMGGRAQYF. As DNA, the CDR3 is TGTGCCAGCAGTTTAAACATGGGGGGGCGAGCCCAGTACTTC.

The V call is TRBV5-8, the J call TRBJ1-1; no reliable D call. Germline lookup yields CDR1 SGHTS and CDR2 YDEGEE. V gave up 1 base and J gave up 6 bases, with 19 bases separating them. The CDR3 loop spans 16 amino acids. The CDR3 nucleotides read TGTGCCAGCAGCTTGTCTTGGGTACGCGGCGATGCTGAAGCTTTCTTT. Protein: CASSLSWVRGDAEAFF.

The CDR3 is CASSLRQNSPLHF. In DNA, the CDR3 is TGTGCCAGCAGCTTAAGACAGAATTCACCCCTCCACTTT. V usage is TRBV7-3 and J usage is TRBJ1-6; TRBD1 is a possible D gene (5 bases). Germline CDR1 reads SGHTA; CDR2 reads FQGTGA. V was trimmed by 1 base and J by 7 bases, leaving 5 bases between them. CDR3 length: 13 residues.

The rearrangement links TRBV19 to TRBJ1-1; D is perhaps TRBD1 (6 bases). The germline V gene encodes CDR1 LNHDA and CDR2 SQIVND (reference sequence). The CDR3 totals 13 residues. V was clipped by 5 bases and J by 1 base, with 8 bases between them. This chain's CDR3 is CASSQQGNTEAFF. The DNA of the CDR3 is TGTGCCAGTAGTCAACAGGGGAACACTGAAGCTTTCTTT.

This chain uses TRBV27 with TRBJ2-7, with D possibly TRBD2 on 6 matching bases. The CDR3 is made up of 15 amino acids. V dropped 5 bases and J dropped 0 bases, with 14 bases sitting between them. Germline V CDR1 and CDR2: MNHEY, SMNVEV (reference sequence). The CDR3 nucleotides are TGTGCCAGCAGTCCCCGGGACGGGAGCTCCTACGAGCAGTACTTC. It is translated as CASSPRDGSSYEQYF.

This clone was found a few times. This chain uses TRBV9 with TRBJ1-2; TRBD1 is a possible D gene (5 bases). The CDR3 is 15 residues long. Trimming cost V 1 base and J 3 bases, with 13 bases left between them. Germline-derived CDR1 and CDR2 are SGDLS and YYNGEE. CDR3 DNA: TGTGCCAGCAGCGTAAGCCCAGGGCTTGACTATGGCTACACCTTC. Translation: CASSVSPGLDYGYTF.

This chain links TRBV4-2 with TRBJ2-1; TRBD2 agrees at 10 bases. CDR1 is LGHNA and CDR2 is YNFKEQ in the germline V gene. V shed 3 bases and J 6 bases; nucleotides not matched to a gene: 5. The CDR3 covers 15 residues. The CDR3 sequence is CASSQSGGAVNEQFF. CDR3 DNA sequence: TGTGCCAGCAGCCAGAGCGGGGGGGCCGTCAATGAGCAGTTCTTC.

The chain couples TRBV6-5 to TRBJ1-1, with D maybe TRBD1 (5 bases). The CDR3 loop spans 15 amino acids. V dropped 1 base and J dropped 3 bases, with 12 bases sitting between them. Germline-derived CDR1 and CDR2 are MNHEY and SVGAGI. The CDR3 nucleotides read TGTGCCAGCAGTTACTTCGGGGGTCGGCACACTGAAGCTTTCTTT. Translation gives CASSYFGGRHTEAFF.